This T cell receptor beta chain stems from a study of CD8 T cells in ankylosing spondylitis. Researchers built TCR beta libraries using quantitative 5'-RACE with molecular barcodes. TCRdb re-called the 5' RACE reads with MiXCR, one entry per CDR3 protein. The sample holds 200,000 to 250,000 distinct CDR3 sequences, 10% to 13% seen once. This clonotype was picked up many times. Its antigen remains unknown. Study conclusions and caveats: Disease-associated clones were reportedly significantly overrepresented in matched ankylosing spondylitis synovial fluid.

CDR1 and CDR2 from the germline V gene are KGHDR and SFDVKD. V was clipped by 3 bases and J by 5 bases; unmatched bases: 6. The CDR3 spans 16 residues. This chain connects TRBV24-1 to TRBJ2-1; 10 bases line up with TRBD2. The sequencing input was blood, either unsorted or a sorted T cell fraction (not recorded which). The TCR was taken from a male donor with ankylosing spondylitis or in good health (not recorded which). CDR3 loop: CATSDPPSGGDNEQFF. The DNA of the CDR3 is TGTGCCACCAGTGATCCTCCCAGCGGGGGGGACAATGAGCAGTTCTTC.